Below, one TCR beta chain is given with its context. There is no known antigen for this receptor. Base qualities are missing; no much larger clone stands one base away. This sample was taken from a study of siplizumab effects on memory and regulatory T cells (dated by TCRdb to about 2019). With respect to the entire study: The effect of the anti-CD2 antibody siplizumab on alloreactive T-cell subsets was examined in allogeneic mixed lymphocyte reactions constructed from human PBMCs. General conclusions and limits of the study: Siplizumab significantly lowered the cumulative frequency of alloreactive sequences that could be traced to unstimulated CD4+ memory T cells. About 75-96% of proliferating CD4+ or CD8+ clones could not be given a naive or memory phenotype. Of the alloreactive CD4+ clones that could be mapped, the Treg-derived share averaged almost 70% with siplizumab compared with under 30% in control reactions. Greater diversity appeared to be present in unstimulated naive T cells than in memory T cells, and a substantial contribution to the alloresponse seemed to be made by naive cells. Because sequences at frequencies below about 10^-5 were poorly captured, only a minor fraction of alloreactive clones could be mapped back to unstimulated subsets. The suppressive function of proliferating Tregs from siplizumab cultures was not functionally confirmed.

Sorted unstimulated T cells, along with proliferating T cells recovered from mixed lymphocyte reactions, underwent TCRbeta CDR3 sequencing. Fresh whole blood from about ten HLA-typed healthy donors served as the source for isolating PBMCs. The library was prepared using the immunoSEQ multiplex PCR assay. The deep sequencing platform assayed around 10^5 TCR templates per sample. Genomic DNA extracted from sorted T cells was used for TCRbeta CDR3 sequencing. The authors processed their data as follows. The R programming language was used for the clonal analysis of the TCRbeta CDR3 data. Unstimulated samples were compared with post-reaction CFSE-low samples to define alloreactive CD4+ and CD8+ clones. Regulatory or non-regulatory origin was assigned to alloreactive CD4+ clones by matching of sequences to sorted unstimulated Treg and non-Treg repertoires. TCRdb obtained this table from immuneACCESS and retained in-frame rearrangements with V and J assigned. These tables miss some clones; where compared with another copy, unresolved V genes account for less than half of the shortfall, and the remainder is unexplained. That table is the source of V, J and clone size, and D and trimming were worked out from the DNA. For this sample the table gives under 140,000 clones, of which roughly 92% were detected only once. The ten most abundant clones make up 1% to 1.5% of the sample.

V is pared back by 4 bases and J by 2 bases, with 8 bases lying between the germline termini. There are 13 amino acids in the CDR3, from cysteine to phenylalanine inclusive. Of all the DNA, just the CDR3 is kept, 39 bases in frame from base 1. Reading the germline V gene gives CDR1 SNHLY and CDR2 FYNNEI. The TCR comes from a human donor in good health. The specimen was CD4+ T cells sorted from blood. The receptor chain draws on TRBV2 and TRBJ2-5, with the D gene call left open. The DNA sequence is TGTGCCAGCAGTGTAATGTTGCAAGAGACCCAGTACTTC. This yields the protein CASSVMLQETQYF. The full variable domain, with segments outside the CDR3 supplied by the reference TRBV2 and TRBJ2-5 proteins, appears as EPEVTQTPSHQVTQMGQEVILRCVPISNHLYFYWYRQILGQKVEFLVSFYNNEISEKSEIFDDQFSVERPDGSNFTLKIRSTKLEDSAMYFCASSVMLQETQYFGPGTRLLVL.